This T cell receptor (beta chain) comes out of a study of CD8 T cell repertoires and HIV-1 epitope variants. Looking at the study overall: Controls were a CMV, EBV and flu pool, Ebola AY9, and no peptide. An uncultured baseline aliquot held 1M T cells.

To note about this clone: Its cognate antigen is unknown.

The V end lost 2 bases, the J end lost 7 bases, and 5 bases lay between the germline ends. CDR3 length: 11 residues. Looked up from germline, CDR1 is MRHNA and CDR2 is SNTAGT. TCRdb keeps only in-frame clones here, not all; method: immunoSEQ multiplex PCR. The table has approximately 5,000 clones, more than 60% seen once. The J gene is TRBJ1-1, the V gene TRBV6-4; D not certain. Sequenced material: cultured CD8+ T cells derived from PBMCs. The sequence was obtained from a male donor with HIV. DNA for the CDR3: TGTGCCAGCAGTGACGGTCGTGAAGCTTTCTTT. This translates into CASSDGREAFF.